These 5 T cell receptor beta chains share one sample of origin, sequenced in a study of T cell repertoires in cytomegalovirus infection. TCRdb independently ran MiXCR on the reads; one entry per CDR3 protein. This repertoire shows roughly 190,000 distinct CDR3 sequences, 8.5% to 10% found once; its top ten account for roughly 5.1%. The sample taken for sequencing was PBMCs. Receptor source: a human donor in good health (CMV status not recorded). Some clones in this sample may be carry-over from other donors' samples.

There are a few counts of this clonotype. The V and J genes are TRBV5-6 and TRBJ1-5; TRBD1 aligns across 8 bases. V shed 2 bases and J 9 bases; nucleotides not matched to a gene: 10. The CDR3 is 15 residues long. Germline lookup yields CDR1 SGHDT and CDR2 YYEEEE. The CDR3 region has the DNA TGTGCCAGCAGCTTCGGACAGGGCGGCCTGGGGCCCCAGCATTTT. Encoded protein: CASSFGQGGLGPQHF.

This clonotype came up many times. The chain links TRBV7-2 to TRBJ2-7; either TRBD1 or TRBD2 may fit D (5 bases each). V gave up 1 base and J gave up 8 bases, with 18 bases separating them. Germline V CDR1 and CDR2: SGHTA, FQGNSA. The CDR3 sequence is 15 residues long. The CDR3 DNA sequence: TGTGCCAGCAGCTTAGAGTCGGGGCCCACCGGACAGCAGTACTTC. Translated: CASSLESGPTGQQYF.

This clonotype was observed a handful of times. The chain has TRBV20-1 and TRBJ2-3; 10 bases line up with TRBD2. This CDR3 region has 15 residues. Germline lookup yields CDR1 DFQATT and CDR2 SNEGSKA (reference sequence). The trim removed 7 bases at V and 0 bases at J, leaving 7 bases unmatched. The CDR3 coding sequence is TGCAGTGACCATGCAGCGGGGGGGAGCACAGATACGCAGTATTTT. Its translation is CSDHAAGGSTDTQYF.

This clonotype showed up just a few times. The chain combines TRBV6-1 with TRBJ1-2; no clear D gene. V shed 0 bases and J shed 9 bases, with 5 bases lying between them. The length of the CDR3 is 11 residues. CDR1 and CDR2 from the germline V gene are MNHNS and SASEGT. The CDR3 bases are TGTGCCAGCAGTGAAGCTGGAAGCTACACCTTC. This gives the protein CASSEAGSYTF.

This clonotype was recorded many times. The J gene is TRBJ2-2, the V gene TRBV7-3; the D gene is possibly TRBD1 (6 bases). CDR3 length: 18 residues. The V gene's germline CDR1 is SGHTA and CDR2 FQGTGA. The ends were cut back, 5 bases at V and 5 bases at J, with 24 bases in the middle. The CDR3, as DNA: TGTGCCAGCAGCCCCTCTGGGAGACCGGGACAAGGAACCGGGGAGCTGTTTTTT. Its translation is CASSPSGRPGQGTGELFF.